Given below is one T cell receptor beta chain in context. The CDR3 has 13 residues. The ends were cut back, 4 bases at V and 3 bases at J, with 5 bases in the middle. Germline CDR1 SGHRS, CDR2 YFSETQ. The use of a sample-barcoded 5' primer and a J-beta primer mix characterized a second PCR of about 7 to 12 cycles. One entry per CDR3 protein, called by TCRdb with MiXCR from the 5' RACE reads. The sample contains about 1.6 million distinct CDR3 sequences, about 35% of which appear only once. This sample is drawn from a study of blood T cells in healthy people across ages. The sequenced sample was blood. This TCR derives from a woman aged 30 to 39 in good health. The V call is TRBV5-1, the J call TRBJ1-6; no clear D. CDR3 DNA sequence: TGCGCCAGCAGCGCCGGCTATAATTCACCCCTCCACTTT. It encodes CASSAGYNSPLHF.